This T cell receptor beta chain appears in the sequencing data of a study of human T cells and chemical hapten exposure. The overall study: Across samples, TCR yields varied, mostly owing to small differences in pooled library volumes. Overall study results and limits: Sensitizing to DPC left TCRs with a frequency above 1 in 1000 unaltered.

Original processing notes: Samples contained a median of roughly 100,000 TCRs, with a range of about 20,000 to 750,000. MiXCR, applied by TCRdb to the 5' RACE reads, yields one record per CDR3 protein. TCRdb's processing, not the authors', yielded these V and J calls. The table shows 110,000 or so distinct CDR3 sequences, with 19% occurring only once. This clonotype came up a few times. Antigen unknown. Unfractionated whole blood served as the source for total RNA extraction. CDR1 MDHEN and CDR2 SYDVKM come from the germline V gene. There are 15 residues in the CDR3. V lost 6 bases and J lost 5, with 17 bases in between.

The receptor's source is a human donor in good health. The genes are TRBV28 and TRBJ2-1; D may be TRBD2 (5 bases). The CDR3 region is CASRGRGLGHNEQFF. The CDR3 bases are TGTGCCAGCAGGGGCCGAGGGCTGGGCCACAATGAGCAGTTCTTC.